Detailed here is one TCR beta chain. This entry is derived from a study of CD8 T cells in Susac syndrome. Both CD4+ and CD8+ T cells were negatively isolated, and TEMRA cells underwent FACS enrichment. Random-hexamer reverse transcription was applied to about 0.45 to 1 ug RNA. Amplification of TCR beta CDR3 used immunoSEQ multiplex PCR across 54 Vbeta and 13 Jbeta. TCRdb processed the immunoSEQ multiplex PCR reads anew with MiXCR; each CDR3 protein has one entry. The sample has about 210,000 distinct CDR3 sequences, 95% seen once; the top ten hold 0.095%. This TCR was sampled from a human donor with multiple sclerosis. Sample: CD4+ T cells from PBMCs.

The CDR3 loop reads CASRPTGTYNSPLHF. The CDR3 coding sequence is TGTGCCAGCAGGCCAACGGGAACTTATAATTCACCCCTCCACTTT. The chain joins TRBV27 to TRBJ1-6; the D is unclear. This CDR3 spans 15 amino acids. CDR1 and CDR2 from the germline V gene are MNHEY and SMNVEV (reference sequence). V lost 6 bases, J lost 4 bases, and 13 bases lay in between.